Shown below are 9 T cell receptor beta chains from a single sample sequenced in a study of T cell repertoires in cytomegalovirus infection. MiXCR was run by TCRdb on the reads, yielding one entry per CDR3 protein. The sample has nearly 650,000 distinct CDR3 sequences; approximately 24% are singletons. Input material: CD8+ T cells from PBMCs. These receptors all come from a human donor in good health (CMV status not recorded). Some clones in this sample may be carry-over from other donors' samples.

V gene TRBV2 combines with J gene TRBJ1-4, with 10 bases matching TRBD1. This CDR3 has 17 residues. Germline-derived CDR1 and CDR2 are SNHLY and FYNNEI. Trimming cost V 6 bases and J 11 bases; bases outside gene matches: 18. The CDR3 spells CASRINTGTGDFDKLFF. The CDR3 region has the DNA TGTGCCAGCAGGATCAACACCGGGACAGGGGACTTTGATAAACTGTTTTTT.

J is TRBJ2-1 and V is TRBV9; maybe TRBD2 (5 bases). The CDR3 consists of 15 residues. V lost 1 base, J lost 3 bases, and 11 bases lay in between. Germline V gene lookup returns CDR1 SGDLS and CDR2 YYNGEE. CDR3 nucleotides: TGTGCCAGCAGCGTAAGCGGAGAATTCTACAATGAGCAGTTCTTC. It is translated as CASSVSGEFYNEQFF.

In its sample, this clonotype was seen many times. J is TRBJ2-2 and V is TRBV7-8; D not certain. V shed 6 bases and J shed 5 bases, with 10 bases lying between them. The CDR3 sequence is 13 residues long. Germline V lookup: CDR1 SGHVS, CDR2 FQNEAQ. The CDR3 spells CASSSTVTGELFF. CDR3 in DNA: TGTGCCAGCAGTTCTACAGTAACCGGGGAGCTGTTTTTT. The whole variable domain, remainder taken from reference TRBV7-8 and TRBJ2-2, is GAGVSQSPRYKVAKRGQDVALRCDPISGHVSLFWYQQALGQGPEFLTYFQNEAQLDKSGLPSDRFFAERPEGSVSTLKIQRTQQEDSAVYLCASSSTVTGELFFGEGSRLTVL.

This clonotype turned up a few times. This chain connects TRBV7-8 to TRBJ1-1, with 11 positions matching TRBD1. There are 17 residues in the CDR3. From germline, CDR1 is SGHVS and CDR2 FQNEAQ. V dropped 7 bases and J dropped 1; count of bases not matched to a gene: 11. Here the CDR3 reads CASNTPGQGAANTEAFF. DNA for the CDR3: TGTGCCAGCAACACACCCGGACAGGGGGCGGCGAACACTGAAGCTTTCTTT.

The chain combines TRBV14 with TRBJ2-1, with 7 bases matching TRBD1. This CDR3 contains 18 residues. From germline, CDR1 is SGHDN and CDR2 FVKESK. The J segment lost 3 bases and the V segment lost 0 bases, leaving 11 bases of the junction unmatched. CDR3 sequence (DNA): TGTGCCAGCAGCCAAGACCCTGAAGTAGGGGGCCTCTACAATGAGCAGTTCTTC. Its translation: CASSQDPEVGGLYNEQFF.

This clonotype has ten or more counts. This chain connects TRBV7-9 to TRBJ2-7; 12 nucleotides match TRBD2. This CDR3 comprises 17 residues. CDR1 and CDR2 from the germline V gene are SEHNR and FQNEAQ (reference sequence). The V segment lost 5 bases and the J segment 0 bases; nucleotides outside the gene matches: 8. CDR3 region: CASSPTSGGLSSYEQYF. The CDR3 bases are TGTGCCAGCAGCCCGACTAGCGGGGGTTTAAGCTCCTACGAGCAGTACTTC.

This clonotype has a count of ten or more. J is TRBJ2-1 and V is TRBV7-6; no clear D. Per the germline V gene, CDR1 is SGHVS and CDR2 is FNYEAQ. With 5 bases removed from V and 5 bases from J, the gap between germline ends came to 4 bases. This CDR3 has 11 residues. CDR3 sequence (DNA): TGTGCCAGCAGCGTAAACAATGAGCAGTTCTTC. Protein product: CASSVNNEQFF. Drawing the rest from reference TRBV7-6 and TRBJ2-1, the complete variable domain is GAGVSQSPRYKVTKRGQDVALRCDPISGHVSLYWYRQALGQGPEFLTYFNYEAQQDKSGLPNDRFSAERPEGSISTLTIQRTEQRDSAMYRCASSVNNEQFFGPGTRLTVL.

In its sample, this clonotype was seen a few times. The chain carries TRBV5-8 and TRBJ2-5, with 7 bases aligning to TRBD1. With V trimmed by 2 bases and J by 2 bases, 9 bases remained unmatched. CDR1 and CDR2 from the germline V gene are SGHTS and YDEGEE. This CDR3 is built from 16 residues. The DNA for the CDR3 is TGTGCCAGCAGCTTCGGGACAGTCTTTAAACAAGAGACCCAGTACTTC. Its translation: CASSFGTVFKQETQYF.

V and J are TRBV11-2 and TRBJ2-1; D not certain. CDR3 size: 16 residues. Germline V gene lookup returns CDR1 SGHAT and CDR2 FQNNGV. Trimming removed 0 bases from V and 0 bases from J, with 9 bases in between. Written as DNA, the CDR3 is TGTGCCAGCAGCTTAGATCCACTAAGCTCCTACAATGAGCAGTTCTTC. Translated, it gives CASSLDPLSSYNEQFF.